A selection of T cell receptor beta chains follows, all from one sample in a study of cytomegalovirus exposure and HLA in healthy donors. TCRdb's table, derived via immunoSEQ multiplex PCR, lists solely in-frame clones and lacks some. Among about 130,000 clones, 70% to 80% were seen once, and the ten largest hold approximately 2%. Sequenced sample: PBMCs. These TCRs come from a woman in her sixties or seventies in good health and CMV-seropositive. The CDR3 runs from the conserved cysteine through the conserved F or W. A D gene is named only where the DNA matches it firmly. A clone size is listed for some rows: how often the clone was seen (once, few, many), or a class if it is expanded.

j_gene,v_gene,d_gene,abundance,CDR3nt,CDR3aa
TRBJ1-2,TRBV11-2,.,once,TGTGCCAGCAGCTTAGGAAGAGGGCCCCAAAACTATGGCTACACCTTC,CASSLGRGPQNYGYTF
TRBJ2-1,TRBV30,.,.,TGTGCCTGGAGTTTACAATACAATGAGCAGTTCTTC,CAWSLQYNEQFF
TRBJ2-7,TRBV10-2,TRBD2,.,TGCGCCAGCAGGAGGAGTTCCGGGAGGGCCGCGGGCGAGCAGTACTTC,CASRRSSGRAAGEQYF
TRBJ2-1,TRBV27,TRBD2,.,TGTGCCAGCAGTCCCCTGCGCAGGGAGGGTAATGAGCAGTTCTTC,CASSPLRREGNEQFF
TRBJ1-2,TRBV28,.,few,TGTGCCAGCAGTCCCTCGGGATTGTATGGCTACACCTTC,CASSPSGLYGYTF
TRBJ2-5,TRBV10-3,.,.,TGTGCCATCAGTGAGCCAACAGGGATAGAGACCCAGTACTTC,CAISEPTGIETQYF
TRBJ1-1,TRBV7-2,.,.,TGTGCCAGCAGCAAAACCCGGGTGAACACTGAAGCTTTCTTT,CASSKTRVNTEAFF
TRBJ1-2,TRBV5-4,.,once,TGTGCCAGCAGCTTAAATGGGCAGCGGGGCTACACCTTC,CASSLNGQRGYTF
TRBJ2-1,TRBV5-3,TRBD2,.,TGTGCCAGTACCTATCGGGGGAGGGATTGGACCTACAATGAGCAGTTCTTC,CASTYRGRDWTYNEQFF
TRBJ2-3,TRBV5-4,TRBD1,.,TGTGCCAGCAGCCCGCCCAGGACAGGGCGCACAGATACGCAGTATTTT,CASSPPRTGRTDTQYF
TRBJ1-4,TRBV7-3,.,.,TGTGCCAGCAGCTTAAGCCGACAGTCTAATGAAAAACTGTTTTTT,CASSLSRQSNEKLFF
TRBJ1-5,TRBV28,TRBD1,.,TGTGCCAGCAGTTCGTTAATCGGGACAGGGAATCAGCCCCAGCATTTT,CASSSLIGTGNQPQHF
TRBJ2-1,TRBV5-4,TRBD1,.,TGTGCCAGCTACTATAGGGACAGCTCCTACAATGAGCAGTTCTTC,CASYYRDSSYNEQFF
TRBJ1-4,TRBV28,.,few,TGTGCCAGCAGTTCCTCGGGGATAGTTGCAACTAATGAAAAACTGTTTTTT,CASSSSGIVATNEKLFF
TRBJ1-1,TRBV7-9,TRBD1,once,TGTGCCAGCAGCTTAAATGACAGGGGGGGTACAGCTTTCTTT,CASSLNDRGGTAFF
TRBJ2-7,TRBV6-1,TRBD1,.,TGTGCCAGCAGTGACTCCGGACAGGGGGCGCCCGAGCAGTACTTC,CASSDSGQGAPEQYF
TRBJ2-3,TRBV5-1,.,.,TGCGCCAGCAGCTTGGCCCCAGGGGTCGTGGATACGCAGTATTTT,CASSLAPGVVDTQYF
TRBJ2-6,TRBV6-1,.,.,TGTGCCAGCAGTGAAGGTCTACTCCCATGGTCTGCCTCTGGGGCCAACGTCCTGACTTTC,CASSEGLLPWSASGANVLTF
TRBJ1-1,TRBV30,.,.,TGTGCCTGGAGTCCGCGGGTGGGCACTGAAGCTTTCTTT,CAWSPRVGTEAFF
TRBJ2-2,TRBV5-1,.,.,TGCGCCAGCAGCTTGGATGCCGGTAACACCGGGGAGCTGTTTTTT,CASSLDAGNTGELFF
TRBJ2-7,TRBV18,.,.,TGTGCCAGCTCCCCAACCGACAGTCCCAAATCCTACGAGCAGTACTTC,CASSPTDSPKSYEQYF
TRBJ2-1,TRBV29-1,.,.,TGCAGCGTTTCATTAAGCATTTACAATGAGCAGTTCTTC,CSVSLSIYNEQFF
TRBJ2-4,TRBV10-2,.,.,TGCGCCAGCAGAGAGGGTTCTACCCTAGCCAAAAACATTCAGTACTTC,CASREGSTLAKNIQYF
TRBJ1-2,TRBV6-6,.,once,TGTGCCAGCAGTTACACATCGTCTAACTATGGCTACACCTTC,CASSYTSSNYGYTF